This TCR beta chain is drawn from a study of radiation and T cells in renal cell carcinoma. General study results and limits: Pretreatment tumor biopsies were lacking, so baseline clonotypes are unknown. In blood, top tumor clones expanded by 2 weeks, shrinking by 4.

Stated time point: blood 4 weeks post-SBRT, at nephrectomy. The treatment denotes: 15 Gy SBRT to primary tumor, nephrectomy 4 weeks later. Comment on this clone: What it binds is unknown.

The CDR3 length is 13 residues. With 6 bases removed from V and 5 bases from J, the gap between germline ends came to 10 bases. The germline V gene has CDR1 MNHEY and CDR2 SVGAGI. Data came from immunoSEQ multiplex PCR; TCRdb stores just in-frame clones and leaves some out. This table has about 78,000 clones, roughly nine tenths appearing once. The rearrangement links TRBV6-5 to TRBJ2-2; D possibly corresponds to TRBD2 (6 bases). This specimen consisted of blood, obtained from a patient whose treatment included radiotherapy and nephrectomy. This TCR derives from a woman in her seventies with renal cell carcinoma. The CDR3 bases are TGTGCCAGCAGGGGGGGACCGACCGGGGAGCTGTTTTTT. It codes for CASRGGPTGELFF.